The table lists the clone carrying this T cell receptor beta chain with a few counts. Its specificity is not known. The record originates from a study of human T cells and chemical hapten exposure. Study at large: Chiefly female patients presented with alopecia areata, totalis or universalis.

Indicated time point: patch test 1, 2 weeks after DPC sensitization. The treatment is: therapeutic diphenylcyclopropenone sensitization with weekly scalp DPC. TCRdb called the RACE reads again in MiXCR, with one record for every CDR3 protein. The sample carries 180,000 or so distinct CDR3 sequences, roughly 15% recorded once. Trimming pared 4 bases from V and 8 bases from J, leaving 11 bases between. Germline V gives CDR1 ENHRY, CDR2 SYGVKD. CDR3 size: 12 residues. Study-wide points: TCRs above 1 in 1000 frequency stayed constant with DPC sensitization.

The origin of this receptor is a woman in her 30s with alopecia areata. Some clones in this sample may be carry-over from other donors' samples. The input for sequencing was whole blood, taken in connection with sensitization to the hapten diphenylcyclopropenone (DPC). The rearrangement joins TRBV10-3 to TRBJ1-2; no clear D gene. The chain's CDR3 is CAISGEVEGYTF. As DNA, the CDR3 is TGTGCCATCAGTGGGGAGGTGGAAGGCTACACCTTC.